This is a list of T cell receptor beta chains from one sample in a study of blood T cell repertoires in COVID-19. The data were produced by immunoSEQ multiplex PCR, yet TCRdb's version contains in-frame clones alone and is incomplete. The sample holds about 160,000 clones, roughly 90% seen once. Sequencing was performed on PBMCs or T cells enriched from blood (not recorded which). The receptors shown here come from a woman aged 45-59 years who had recovered from COVID-19. CDR3s include the opening cysteine and the closing phenylalanine or tryptophan. Each record gives: V gene, J gene, CDR3 protein.

>TRBV14|TRBJ1-4
CASSPDRGLGKLFF
>TRBV27|TRBJ2-7
CASSAGLAENPYEQYF
>TRBV7-3|TRBJ2-7
CASSLQGANYEQYF
>TRBV6-2/TRBV6-3|TRBJ2-3
CASSYTGQGAVF
>TRBV6-1|TRBJ1-3
CASSEVRSAGISGNTIYF
>TRBV2|TRBJ2-7
CASSEATSGSYEQYF
>TRBV24-1|TRBJ1-2
CATSDNPRQGVRYGYTF
>TRBV23-1|TRBJ2-1
CASSHSDSTSGGAGNEQFF
>TRBV7-3|TRBJ2-7
CASSLVLAGGPGGYEQYF
>TRBV9|TRBJ2-6
CASSVDQGPFSRGGANVLTF
>TRBV9|TRBJ2-3
CASSVLASGDTQYF
>TRBV2|TRBJ2-7
CASSSGTGDYEQYF
>TRBV4-2|TRBJ1-2
CASSQGTEGSYGYTF
>TRBV12-5|TRBJ1-5
CASGQDRGVGQPQHF
>TRBV20-1|TRBJ2-3
CSASPLITTDTQYF
>TRBV18|TRBJ1-1
CASSLTQGNTEAFF
>TRBV24-1|TRBJ2-5
CATSDWAGVLETQYF
>TRBV24-1|TRBJ1-6
CATSQGQGYSPLHF
>TRBV30|TRBJ2-5
CAWSVQGVETQYF
>TRBV11-2|TRBJ1-6
CASSLGTGGISPLHF
>TRBV2|TRBJ1-6
CASSEPDRDMSPLHF
>TRBV19|TRBJ1-2
CASSSGGYTF
>TRBV6-6|TRBJ1-2
CASSPQGVYGYTF
>TRBV30|TRBJ2-3
CAWSPSDTQYF
>TRBV18|TRBJ1-2
CASSPGQGDGYTF
>TRBV4-2|TRBJ2-3
CASSQVGNSGGTDTQYF
>TRBV9|TRBJ1-4
CASSVNPLNEKLFF
>TRBV4-2|TRBJ1-1
CASSPHRENTEAFF
>TRBV7-2|TRBJ2-7
CASSLAVQATYEQYF
>TRBV14|TRBJ2-2
CASSQDLAGDTGELFF
>TRBV19|TRBJ1-2
CASSPTNNYGYTF
>TRBV29-1|TRBJ1-2
CSVEEQVVRGYTF
>TRBV6-5|TRBJ2-7
CASSYNRVTYEQYF